The 3 T cell receptor beta chains reported below all come from one sample, sequenced in a study of CD8 T cells in Susac syndrome. Random hexamers served to reverse transcribe roughly 0.5 to 1 ug RNA. In TCRdb, the immunoSEQ multiplex PCR reads were re-called with MiXCR into one record per CDR3 protein. Here the sample spans about 190,000 distinct CDR3 sequences, about 94% being singletons. Material: CD4+ T cells from PBMCs. Source of these receptors: a human donor with Susac syndrome.

The chain uses TRBV3-1 and TRBJ2-2; D gene ambiguous. This CDR3 spans 14 amino acids. V dropped 2 bases and J dropped 1 base, with 5 bases sitting between them. Germline V lookup: CDR1 LGHDT, CDR2 YNNKEL (reference sequence). CDR3 bases: TGTGCCAGCAGCCAACTCAGGAACACCGGGGAGCTGTTTTTT. Amino acids: CASSQLRNTGELFF.

This rearrangement joins TRBV5-4 to TRBJ2-5; 7 bases agree with TRBD1. This CDR3 has 13 amino acids. V shed 2 bases and J 5 bases; nucleotides not matched to a gene: 3. CDR1 is SGHNT and CDR2 is YYREEE in the germline V gene (reference sequence). This CDR3 is CASSLGTAETQYF. CDR3 nucleotides: TGTGCCAGCAGCTTAGGGACAGCCGAGACCCAGTACTTC.

The chain links TRBV20-1 to TRBJ2-7; 10 bases line up with TRBD2. The CDR3 is made up of 14 amino acids. V was clipped by 2 bases and J by 5 bases; unmatched bases: 6. The germline V gene encodes CDR1 DFQATT and CDR2 SNEGSKA (reference sequence). CDR3: CSARSSGGGNEQYF. For the CDR3, the DNA is TGCAGTGCTAGATCCAGCGGGGGGGGTAACGAGCAGTACTTC.